These 24 T cell receptor beta chains were all obtained from the same sample, sequenced in a study of T cells after yellow fever vaccination. TCRdb re-called the 5' RACE reads with MiXCR, one entry per CDR3 protein. The sample records some 600,000 distinct CDR3 sequences, 17% being singletons. The sample was PBMCs, taken about 5 days after the first yellow fever vaccination. Receptors were obtained from a man younger than 30 who received the YFV17D yellow fever vaccine.

This clonotype was counted ten times or more. The genes are TRBV7-2 and TRBJ1-3; 9 bases match TRBD1. The CDR3 spans 15 residues. Unmatched junction bases numbered 12, after V lost 8 bases and J lost 7 bases. Per germline, CDR1 SGHTA and CDR2 FQGNSA. As DNA, the CDR3 is TGTGCCAGCGGCCGTACCGGGACAGGGCCCAACACCATATATTTT. Protein: CASGRTGTGPNTIYF.

The table lists this clonotype with a few counts. V usage is TRBV7-3 and J usage is TRBJ1-1; D is perhaps TRBD1 (5 bases). Per germline, CDR1 SGHTA and CDR2 FQGTGA. Trimming removed 1 base from V and 4 bases from J, with 13 bases in between. This CDR3 comprises 15 residues. CDR3 sequence: CASSLRVGVGTEAFF. The CDR3 DNA follows: TGTGCCAGCAGCTTAAGAGTGGGGGTCGGCACTGAAGCTTTCTTT.

The sample holds a few counts of this clonotype. This chain joins TRBV4-3 and TRBJ2-1; 7 nucleotides agree with TRBD1. CDR3 length equals 18 residues. V was clipped by 0 bases and J by 0 bases; unmatched bases: 8. Germline V gene data show CDR1 as LGHNA and CDR2 as YSLEER. This chain's CDR3 is CASSQDTEGTVSYNEQFF. The CDR3 DNA reads as TGCGCCAGCAGCCAAGATACAGAGGGGACAGTCTCCTACAATGAGCAGTTCTTC.

This chain connects TRBV19 to TRBJ2-6; either TRBD1 or TRBD2 may supply D (5 bases each). CDR1 is LNHDA, CDR2 SQIVND, per germline (reference sequence). V was cut by 5 bases and J by 3 bases, with 8 bases left in between. The CDR3 has 14 amino acids. CDR3 nucleotides: TGTGCCAGTAGTGAGAGGGGTGGGGCCAACGTCCTGACTTTC. Translation gives CASSERGGANVLTF.

The rearrangement links TRBV5-1 to TRBJ2-5; tentatively, D is TRBD1 or TRBD2 (5 bases each). V was shortened by 4 bases and J by 2 bases, with 12 bases between the two germline ends. The CDR3 runs 14 residues. Looked up from germline, CDR1 is SGHRS and CDR2 is YFSETQ. CDR3 loop: CASSRGDVQETQYF. The CDR3 nucleotides are TGCGCCAGCAGCAGAGGGGACGTTCAAGAGACCCAGTACTTC.

CDR3 amino acids: CASSIRQGGSYEQYV. DNA for the CDR3: TGTGCCAGTAGTATAAGGCAGGGGGGCTCCTACGAGCAGTACGTC. This chain connects TRBV19 to TRBJ2-7, with D maybe TRBD1 (7 bases). V was pared by 2 bases and J by 0 bases, with 11 bases between. CDR1 and CDR2 from the germline V gene are LNHDA and SQIVND (reference sequence). The CDR3 length is 15 residues.

V is TRBV5-4 and J is TRBJ1-1; 7 nucleotides agree with TRBD1. In germline, CDR1 is SGHNT, CDR2 YYREEE (reference sequence). This CDR3 has 14 amino acids. The junction had 8 bases not matched to a gene; V was cut back by 4 bases and J by 5 bases. CDR3 loop: CASSREGGNTEAFF. The CDR3 DNA follows: TGTGCCAGCAGCCGTGAAGGGGGCAATACTGAAGCTTTCTTT.

The rearrangement uses TRBV5-5 and TRBJ2-7; no reliable D call. Germline assignment: CDR1 SGHKS and CDR2 YYEKEE (reference sequence). V was shortened by 0 bases and J by 2 bases, with 9 bases between the two germline ends. The CDR3 covers 14 residues. The CDR3 is CASSLDWEPYEQYV. CDR3 coding DNA: TGTGCCAGCAGCTTGGACTGGGAACCCTACGAGCAGTACGTC.

This clonotype has just a few counts. The rearrangement links TRBV20-1 to TRBJ1-3, with a possible D match to TRBD1 (5 bases). Germline V gene sequence: CDR1 DFQATT, CDR2 SNEGSKA (reference sequence). The CDR3 sequence is 15 residues long. V lost 1 base, J lost 0 bases, and 10 bases lay in between. The DNA of the CDR3 is TGCAGTGCTAGAGTGGCCCAGGGCTCTGGAAACACCATATATTTT. This encodes CSARVAQGSGNTIYF.

The table lists this clonotype with a few counts. The chain employs TRBV5-1 and TRBJ1-5, with D unresolved. CDR1 and CDR2 from the germline V gene are SGHRS and YFSETQ. Trimming left V 0 bases short and J 6 bases short, with 13 bases between. The length of the CDR3 is 15 residues. CDR3 DNA sequence: TGCGCCAGCAGCTTGGTGCCTGGGAGTGGTCAGCCCCAGCATTTT. Amino acids: CASSLVPGSGQPQHF. The full variable domain, its missing parts supplied by reference TRBV5-1 and TRBJ1-5, is KAGVTQTPRYLIKTRGQQVTLSCSPISGHRSVSWYQQTPGQGLQFLFEYFSETQRNKGNFPGRFSGRQFSNSRSEMNVSTLELGDSALYLCASSLVPGSGQPQHFGDGTRLSIL.

In this sample, this clonotype turned up many times. CDR3 region: CASSPGTLNTGELFF. The CDR3 DNA sequence: TGTGCCAGCAGTCCCGGGACTTTGAACACCGGGGAGCTGTTTTTT. The V gene is TRBV6-1, the J gene TRBJ2-2; possibly TRBD2 for D (6 bases). V lost 5 bases and J 1 base, leaving 11 bases between the germline ends. The CDR3 totals 15 residues. Germline V CDR1 and CDR2: MNHNS, SASEGT.

The V and J genes are TRBV10-3 and TRBJ2-5; 15 bases line up with TRBD2. The CDR3 is 15 residues long. The V gene end was trimmed by 2 bases and the J gene end by 5 bases; junction bases not matched to a gene: 0. The germline CDR1 and CDR2 sequences are ENHRY and SYGVKD. The CDR3 here is CAISEGLAGGETQYF. In DNA form, the CDR3 reads TGTGCCATCAGTGAGGGACTAGCGGGGGGGGAGACCCAGTACTTC.

V usage is TRBV7-6 and J usage is TRBJ2-7; possibly TRBD1 or TRBD2 for D (5 bases each). V lost 1 base and J 9 bases, leaving 13 bases between the germline ends. The CDR3 consists of 13 residues. Germline V CDR1 and CDR2: SGHVS, FNYEAQ. The CDR3 nucleotides read TGTGCCAGCAGCTTAGAGGTGTGGGACGTGCAGTACTTC. It specifies CASSLEVWDVQYF.

The CDR3 sequence: CASSSGGTSVPVEAFF. The CDR3 DNA reads as TGCGCCAGCAGCTCCGGGGGAACATCAGTGCCCGTTGAAGCTTTCTTT. This chain joins TRBV5-1 and TRBJ1-1, with D perhaps matching TRBD1 (5 bases). Germline loops: CDR1 SGHRS, CDR2 YFSETQ. V lost 3 bases, J lost 7 bases, and 22 bases lay in between. This CDR3 is 16 amino acids long.

V and J are TRBV6-5 and TRBJ1-2, with D maybe TRBD1 (5 bases). V was cut by 6 bases and J by 8 bases, with 19 bases left in between. The CDR3 sequence is 14 residues long. Germline-derived CDR1 and CDR2 are MNHEY and SVGAGI. CDR3 sequence (DNA): TGTGCCAGCAGCCGCAATCCTGTGGGGGGGGGCTACACCTTC. Protein: CASSRNPVGGGYTF.

This sequence joins TRBV18 and TRBJ2-4, with 7 bases aligning to TRBD1. The CDR3 is 17 amino acids. V was pared by 6 bases and J by 0 bases, with 11 bases of the junction left unmatched. CDR1 KGHSH and CDR2 LQKENI come from the germline V gene. DNA of the CDR3: TGTGCCAGCTCGCTGGCCGGGACAGATATAGCCAAAAACATTCAGTACTTC. It encodes CASSLAGTDIAKNIQYF.

This clonotype was observed a handful of times. CDR3 coding DNA: TGTGCCAGCAGCTCCCGATCGCCTGGGGGGGGCGCGAACACTGAAGCTTTCTTT. As protein: CASSSRSPGGGANTEAFF. This sequence joins TRBV6-1 and TRBJ1-1; tentatively, D is TRBD1 (6 bases). The CDR3 is 18 residues long. The germline gives CDR1 MNHNS, CDR2 SASEGT. Trimming cost V 6 bases and J 1 base, with 24 bases left between them.

This clonotype was counted only a few times. V is TRBV6-1 and J is TRBJ2-1; D is unresolved. Germline V gene sequence: CDR1 MNHNS, CDR2 SASEGT. V lost 2 bases to trimming and J lost 8 bases, with 10 bases between them. The CDR3 has 13 amino acids. Here the CDR3 DNA reads TGTGCCAGCAGTGAATTAGCCGGCGATGAGCAGTTCTTC. Amino acid sequence: CASSELAGDEQFF.

This clonotype has just a few counts. The V call is TRBV7-9, the J call TRBJ2-3; the D gene could be TRBD1 or TRBD2 (5 bases each). The germline V gene has CDR1 SEHNR and CDR2 FQNEAQ (reference sequence). The CDR3 length is 14 residues. Trimming removed 6 bases from V and 4 bases from J, with 14 bases in between. The CDR3, as DNA: TGTGCCAGCAGTCCCGGGACCGCTGCAGATACGCAGTATTTT. Translation gives CASSPGTAADTQYF.

The chain links TRBV20-1 to TRBJ2-1; D is ambiguous. Germline V gene sequence: CDR1 DFQATT, CDR2 SNEGSKA (reference sequence). The CDR3 totals 18 residues. Trimming left V 5 bases short and J 0 bases short, with 23 bases between. The CDR3 nucleotides read TGCAGTGCTTGGCCGGCAGTGTCGCTTAGGAGCTCCTACAATGAGCAGTTCTTC. It codes for CSAWPAVSLRSSYNEQFF.

This clonotype turned up a few times. This chain links TRBV7-8 with TRBJ1-2; TRBD1 agrees at 9 bases. V trimming: 2 bases; J trimming: 3 bases; junction bases outside the gene matches: 7. CDR3 length: 16 amino acids. The germline V gene encodes CDR1 SGHVS and CDR2 FQNEAQ. In DNA form, the CDR3 reads TGTGCCAGCAGCTTACTACAGACAGGGGGGGACTATGGCTACACCTTC. Amino acids: CASSLLQTGGDYGYTF.

The chain combines TRBV24-1 with TRBJ2-3, with 7 nucleotides matching TRBD1. This CDR3 spans 18 amino acids. Unmatched junction bases numbered 19, after V lost 5 bases and J lost 6 bases. The germline V gene encodes CDR1 KGHDR and CDR2 SFDVKD. The DNA for the CDR3 is TGTGCCACCAGTGCCAGTAGAAGACAGGGCGCCCAGGGGGATACGCAGTATTTT. Translating gives CATSASRRQGAQGDTQYF.

This clonotype was found a few times. The V call is TRBV6-5, the J call TRBJ2-5, with D perhaps matching TRBD2 (5 bases). Trimming removed 0 bases at V and 5 bases at J, with 16 bases between. The CDR3 totals 16 residues. The germline gives CDR1 MNHEY, CDR2 SVGAGI. DNA for the CDR3: TGTGCCAGCAGTTACTCGTCTGCGGGCCCAATGGAGACCCAGTACTTC. Encoded protein: CASSYSSAGPMETQYF.

This chain links TRBV7-2 with TRBJ2-2; the D is unclear. From germline, CDR1 is SGHTA and CDR2 FQGNSA. The CDR3 has 13 residues. V lost 4 bases, J lost 8 bases, and 11 bases lay in between. The CDR3 is CASSSDPGGELFF. As DNA, the CDR3 is TGTGCCAGCAGCTCCGACCCTGGGGGGGAGCTGTTTTTT.